The 7 T cell receptor beta chains given below trace back to one sample, sequenced in a study of vaccination and CD4 T cells after COVID-19. In TCRdb, the PCR reads were re-called with MiXCR into one record per CDR3 protein. Here the sample spans 20,000 to 25,000 distinct CDR3 sequences, under 60% being singletons. The sample here was CD4+ T cells from blood, taken before SARS-CoV-2 vaccination. The receptors derive from a human donor who had recovered from COVID-19.

The chain carries TRBV7-3 and TRBJ1-1; D is unresolved. Germline loops: CDR1 SGHTA, CDR2 FQGTGA. Trimming took off 2 bases at V and 0 bases at J, with 4 bases between the two ends. The length of the CDR3 is 13 residues. CDR3 protein: CASSLELNTEAFF. The CDR3 DNA reads TGTGCCAGCAGCTTAGAGCTGAACACTGAAGCTTTCTTT.

In its sample, this clonotype was seen a few times. As DNA, the CDR3 is TGTGCCAGCAGCCGGACCGGGACTAGGAGCGAGACCCAGTACTTC. It codes for CASSRTGTRSETQYF. The chain joins TRBV7-2 to TRBJ2-5; 8 bases match TRBD2. The CDR3 totals 15 residues. CDR1 SGHTA and CDR2 FQGNSA come from the germline V gene. Trimming removed 5 bases from V and 5 bases from J; junction bases left unmatched: 10.

In this sample, this clonotype turned up a few times. This sequence joins TRBV11-1 and TRBJ1-1; D gene ambiguous. Germline V gene lookup returns CDR1 SGHAT and CDR2 FQDESV (reference sequence). With 4 bases removed from V and 6 bases from J, the gap between germline ends came to 24 bases. There are 17 residues in the CDR3. CDR3 nucleotides: TGTGCCAGCAGCTCGCTTTCTAGAGGTTTCGGGTGGTCTGAAGCTTTCTTT. Translated: CASSSLSRGFGWSEAFF.

The V call is TRBV20-1, the J call TRBJ2-7, with unresolved D. Germline V gene data show CDR1 as DFQATT and CDR2 as SNEGSKA (reference sequence). The CDR3 covers 12 residues. V gave up 6 bases and J gave up 2 bases, with 11 bases separating them. CDR3 amino acids: CSARKGAYEQYF. As DNA, the CDR3 is TGCAGTGCGAGGAAGGGTGCCTACGAGCAGTACTTC.

The genes are TRBV18 and TRBJ2-1; 7 bases match TRBD2. This CDR3 is built from 15 residues. Germline CDR1 is KGHSH and CDR2 is LQKENI. V shed 1 base and J 7 bases; nucleotides not matched to a gene: 7. CDR3 region: CASSPRRESGNEQFF. CDR3 sequence (DNA): TGTGCCAGCTCACCACGGCGGGAGAGTGGGAATGAGCAGTTCTTC.

The chain links TRBV19 to TRBJ2-1, with D unclear. Germline V CDR1 and CDR2: LNHDA, SQIVND (reference sequence). CDR3 length: 13 residues. V dropped 3 bases and J dropped 2 bases, with 5 bases sitting between them. The CDR3 sequence is CASSMQAYNEQFF. The DNA for the CDR3 is TGTGCCAGTAGTATGCAGGCCTACAATGAGCAGTTCTTC.

This clonotype was seen just once. This chain joins TRBV7-6 and TRBJ2-3; D is ambiguous. Germline-derived CDR1 and CDR2 are SGHVS and FNYEAQ. CDR3 length equals 13 residues. Trimming took off 3 bases at V and 11 bases at J, with 15 bases between the two ends. The CDR3 reads CASSFVETSWQYF. Here the CDR3 DNA reads TGTGCCAGCAGCTTCGTAGAGACGTCATGGCAGTATTTT.